This T cell receptor (beta chain) was documented in a study of blood T cells in healthy people across ages. General study results and limits: Diversity of TCR beta per million T cells declined in a roughly linear way with age.

Remarks on this clonotype: Its antigen is not identified.

For the second PCR, which ran for about 7 to 11 cycles, a sample-barcoded 5' primer and a J-beta primer mix were used. TCRdb re-called the 5' RACE reads through MiXCR, storing one row per CDR3 protein. The sample yields fewer than 950,000 distinct CDR3 sequences, 50% to 65% seen once. Trimming removed 0 bases from V and 5 bases from J; junction bases left unmatched: 5. CDR1 is LGHDT and CDR2 is YNNKEL in the germline V gene (reference sequence). This CDR3 has 16 residues. The sample taken for sequencing was blood. The sequence was collected from a man at least 80 years old in good health. The chain joins TRBV3-1 to TRBJ1-2; 11 nucleotides align to TRBD1. CDR3 coding DNA: TGTGCCAGCAGCCAAGACTGGGGACAGGGGGTATATGGCTACACCTTC. This gives the protein CASSQDWGQGVYGYTF.